These 21 T cell receptor beta chains were sequenced from one sample in a study of T cell changes during pregnancy in multiple sclerosis. Libraries were prepared by immunoSEQ multiplex PCR; TCRdb keeps only in-frame clonotypes and omits some of them. The table shows 48,000 or so clones, with just over 85% occurring only once. This specimen consisted of CD4+ T cells from peripheral blood mononuclear cells, obtained in the second trimester of pregnancy. These receptors all come from a female donor with multiple sclerosis, enrolled in a pregnancy study.

The chain recombines TRBV19 with TRBJ1-1, with 9 nucleotides matching TRBD1. The CDR3 length is 16 residues. Unmatched junction bases numbered 8, after V lost 3 bases and J lost 3 bases. Germline assignment: CDR1 LNHDA and CDR2 SQIVND (reference sequence). CDR3 coding DNA: TGTGCCAGTAGTATCCCGGGACAGGGAACCTACACTGAAGCTTTCTTT. Translated: CASSIPGQGTYTEAFF.

The CDR3: CASSESAGTYNEQFF. CDR3 coding DNA: TGCGCCAGCAGCGAGTCAGCGGGAACATACAATGAGCAGTTCTTC. This chain uses TRBV5-1 with TRBJ2-1; the match to TRBD2 covers 7 bases. Germline assignment: CDR1 SGHRS and CDR2 YFSETQ. CDR3 length: 15 residues. J was trimmed by 4 bases and V by 4 bases; bases with no gene match: 8.

Only one count was recorded for this clone. The rearrangement uses TRBV6-6 and TRBJ1-1, with TRBD1 matching 8 bases. With 10 bases clipped from V and 1 base from J, the junction kept 5 bases outside the gene matches. Germline V gene sequence: CDR1 MNHNY, CDR2 SVGAGI (reference sequence). This CDR3 is 13 amino acids long. The CDR3 nucleotides are TGTGCCACCCCCGGGACAGGGAACACTGAAGCTTTCTTT. Residues: CATPGTGNTEAFF.

The V and J genes are TRBV11-2 and TRBJ2-7, with a tentative D call TRBD2 (6 bases). Trimming removed 1 base from V and 3 bases from J, with 10 bases in between. In germline, CDR1 is SGHAT, CDR2 FQNNGV. This CDR3 has 14 amino acids. The CDR3 nucleotides are TGTGCCAGCAGCTTAGGGCGGGGTAGCTACGAGCAGTACTTC. Amino acid sequence: CASSLGRGSYEQYF.

V gene TRBV10-3 combines with J gene TRBJ2-7; 8 nucleotides line up with TRBD2. The V segment lost 5 bases and the J segment 2 bases; nucleotides outside the gene matches: 2. The CDR3 totals 13 residues. Germline CDR1 reads ENHRY; CDR2 reads SYGVKD. For the CDR3, the DNA is TGTGCCATCAGTTTGACTAGCGCCTACGAGCAGTACTTC. Its protein is CAISLTSAYEQYF.

The chain links TRBV6-5 to TRBJ2-1, with 7 positions matching TRBD1. The CDR3 runs to 15 residues. V gave up 4 bases and J gave up 8 bases; unmatched junction bases: 11. CDR1 and CDR2 (germline): MNHEY, SVGAGI. The CDR3: CASSSEQGSSDEQFF. Written as DNA, the CDR3 is TGTGCCAGCAGTTCGGAACAGGGGAGTTCAGATGAGCAGTTCTTC.

A few counts support this clone. The chain couples TRBV7-9 to TRBJ1-1; a possible D gene is TRBD1 (6 bases). Germline values: CDR1 SEHNR, CDR2 FQNEAQ (reference sequence). Trimming took off 3 bases at V and 1 base at J, with 9 bases between the two ends. The length of the CDR3 is 14 residues. CDR3 nucleotide sequence: TGTGCCAGCAGCTTTTTGACAGGGAACACTGAAGCTTTCTTT. It codes for CASSFLTGNTEAFF.

The rearrangement uses TRBV7-3 and TRBJ1-2, with a tentative D call TRBD1 (5 bases). The germline gives CDR1 SGHTA, CDR2 FQGTGA. Trimming removed 2 bases from V and 5 bases from J, with 15 bases in between. CDR3 length: 15 residues. CDR3 sequence reads: CASSLGPGKDYGYTF. DNA for the CDR3: TGTGCCAGCAGCTTAGGGCCAGGGAAGGATTATGGCTACACCTTC. The full variable domain, rest sourced from reference TRBV7-3 and TRBJ1-2, is GAGVSQTPSNKVTEKGKYVELRCDPISGHTALYWYRQSLGQGPEFLIYFQGTGAADDSGLPNDRFFAVRPEGSVSTLKIQRTERGDSAVYLCASSLGPGKDYGYTFGSGTRLTVV.

The chain couples TRBV11-1 to TRBJ2-5, with a weak D call TRBD2 (6 bases). Looked up from germline, CDR1 is SGHAT and CDR2 is FQDESV (reference sequence). The CDR3 totals 14 residues. With 7 bases removed from V and 9 bases from J, the gap between germline ends came to 21 bases. CDR3 sequence reads: CASTKEGLQAAQYF. In DNA form, the CDR3 reads TGTGCCAGCACCAAGGAGGGACTCCAGGCGGCCCAGTACTTC.

The rearrangement joins TRBV10-2 to TRBJ2-7; TRBD2 agrees at 11 bases. The germline gives CDR1 WSHSY, CDR2 SAAADI. V gave up 6 bases and J gave up 4 bases; unmatched junction bases: 8. CDR3 length: 15 amino acids. CDR3 DNA sequence: TGCGCCAGCAGACTCCCGGGACTAGCGGATTACGAGCAGTACTTC. It translates to CASRLPGLADYEQYF.

The rearrangement links TRBV19 to TRBJ2-1, with 8 bases aligning to TRBD2. V gave up 3 bases and J gave up 5 bases; unmatched junction bases: 3. This CDR3 is built from 14 residues. CDR1 and CDR2 (germline): LNHDA, SQIVND (reference sequence). The CDR3 nucleotides are TGTGCCAGTAGTATTAGCGGGGCACACAATGAGCAGTTCTTC. Protein product: CASSISGAHNEQFF.

This clone was detected only once. The genes are TRBV18 and TRBJ2-1; D gene uncertain. V dropped 1 base and J dropped 0 bases, with 7 bases sitting between them. Germline assignment: CDR1 KGHSH and CDR2 LQKENI. The CDR3 spans 15 residues. The CDR3 nucleotides read TGTGCCAGCTCACCACATCCCCTCTCCTACAATGAGCAGTTCTTC. This translates into CASSPHPLSYNEQFF.

This chain uses TRBV10-1 with TRBJ2-5; D possibly corresponds to TRBD1 (5 bases). The CDR3 has 15 residues. In germline, CDR1 is WNHNN, CDR2 SYGVQD (reference sequence). V was cut by 0 bases and J by 5 bases, with 13 bases left in between. The CDR3 DNA follows: TGCGCCAGCAGTGAGTCGTGGGGCGTCGGGGAGACCCAGTACTTC. Translating gives CASSESWGVGETQYF.

V is TRBV28 and J is TRBJ1-2; a weak D match, TRBD1 (6 bases). CDR1 MDHEN and CDR2 SYDVKM come from the germline V gene. The CDR3 contains 17 residues. The germline V and J ends were trimmed by 1 base and 8 bases, with 23 bases remaining between them. The CDR3 protein is CASSLLVSKHRDRGYTF. The CDR3 DNA reads TGTGCCAGCAGTTTATTGGTATCCAAACACAGGGATAGAGGCTACACCTTC.

The V gene is TRBV18, the J gene TRBJ2-3, with D possibly matching TRBD1 (5 bases). Trimming shortened V by 3 bases and J by 4 bases, and 11 bases separated the two germline ends. This CDR3 comprises 14 residues. CDR1 is KGHSH, CDR2 LQKENI, per germline. The CDR3 loop is CASSPGRVADTQYF. As DNA, the CDR3 is TGTGCCAGCTCACCGGGCAGGGTTGCAGATACGCAGTATTTT.

The rearrangement joins TRBV4-1 to TRBJ1-5; 10 bases fit TRBD1. The CDR3 is made up of 15 amino acids. CDR1 is MGHRA, CDR2 YSYEKL, per germline. The V and J ends lost 0 bases and 7 bases, in that order; junction bases with no gene match: 3. The CDR3 nucleotides are TGCGCCAGCAGCCAAGAGACAGGGGGCGGACAGCCCCAGCATTTT. Protein sequence: CASSQETGGGQPQHF.

This chain connects TRBV27 to TRBJ1-2; 7 nucleotides match TRBD1. CDR3 size: 14 residues. Germline lookup yields CDR1 MNHEY and CDR2 SMNVEV (reference sequence). V was clipped by 4 bases and J by 4 bases; unmatched bases: 6. The CDR3 spells CASSSDRSRYGYTF. In DNA form, the CDR3 reads TGTGCCAGCAGTTCGGACAGGAGCCGCTATGGCTACACCTTC.

V gene TRBV10-3 combines with J gene TRBJ1-4; no clear D gene. The CDR3 runs to 14 residues. Trimming left V 0 bases short and J 7 bases short, with 9 bases between. Germline assignment: CDR1 ENHRY and CDR2 SYGVKD. CDR3 in amino acids: CAISESWEGEKLFF. CDR3 sequence (DNA): TGTGCCATCAGTGAGTCGTGGGAGGGTGAAAAACTGTTTTTT.

The rearrangement links TRBV5-1 to TRBJ2-2; weak D call: TRBD1 (5 bases). This CDR3 region has 13 residues. With 4 bases removed from V and 6 bases from J, the gap between germline ends came to 10 bases. Looked up from germline, CDR1 is SGHRS and CDR2 is YFSETQ. CDR3 in amino acids: CASSLTEPGELFF. CDR3 nucleotide sequence: TGCGCCAGCAGCCTGACAGAGCCCGGGGAGCTGTTTTTT.

The rearrangement uses TRBV5-6 and TRBJ2-4; possible D gene TRBD1, 6 bases. Germline assignment: CDR1 SGHDT and CDR2 YYEEEE. Trimming shortened V by 3 bases and J by 5 bases, and 21 bases separated the two germline ends. This CDR3 is 17 amino acids long. The CDR3 sequence: CASSYRATARAENIQYF. The DNA of the CDR3 is TGTGCCAGCAGCTACAGGGCCACGGCGAGGGCGGAAAACATTCAGTACTTC.

The gene calls are TRBV19 and TRBJ2-1; 9 positions agree with TRBD1. Germline CDR1 LNHDA, CDR2 SQIVND (reference sequence). The V and J ends lost 5 bases and 12 bases, in that order; junction bases with no gene match: 5. The CDR3 spans 12 residues. CDR3 region: CASSHPGQGQFF. CDR3 nucleotides: TGTGCCAGTAGTCACCCGGGACAGGGGCAGTTCTTC.